The source of this T cell receptor beta chain is a study of CD8+ T cells in alopecia areata. The sequencing template was cDNA reverse transcribed from extracted RNA. Sequencing used immunoSEQ multiplex PCR; TCRdb keeps in-frame clones, though not all of them. The table shows roughly 120,000 clones, with roughly 68% occurring only once. The V end lost 3 bases, the J end lost 5 bases, and 17 bases lay between the germline ends. The germline V gene encodes CDR1 LNHDA and CDR2 SQIVND (reference sequence). The CDR3 contains 16 residues. This clone turned up a few times. Its antigen is not known. The authors sorted CD4+ and CD8+ T cells from PBMCs. Study results and limitations: Among the cells sequenced in scalp samples are also the resident alphabeta T cells of normal skin. Lesional tissue from the scalp (especially in alopecia totalis/universalis) showed higher clonality than normal scalp. TCRs were shared less clearly across patients than in mice, possibly for HLA-related reasons.

The J gene is TRBJ2-4, the V gene TRBV19; D is perhaps TRBD1 (6 bases). This clonotype was sampled from a human donor in good health. Sequenced: CD4+ T cells sorted from blood. CDR3 amino acids: CASSISGQYKENIQYF. The CDR3 DNA sequence: TGTGCCAGTAGTATCTCCGGACAGTACAAGGAAAACATTCAGTACTTC.